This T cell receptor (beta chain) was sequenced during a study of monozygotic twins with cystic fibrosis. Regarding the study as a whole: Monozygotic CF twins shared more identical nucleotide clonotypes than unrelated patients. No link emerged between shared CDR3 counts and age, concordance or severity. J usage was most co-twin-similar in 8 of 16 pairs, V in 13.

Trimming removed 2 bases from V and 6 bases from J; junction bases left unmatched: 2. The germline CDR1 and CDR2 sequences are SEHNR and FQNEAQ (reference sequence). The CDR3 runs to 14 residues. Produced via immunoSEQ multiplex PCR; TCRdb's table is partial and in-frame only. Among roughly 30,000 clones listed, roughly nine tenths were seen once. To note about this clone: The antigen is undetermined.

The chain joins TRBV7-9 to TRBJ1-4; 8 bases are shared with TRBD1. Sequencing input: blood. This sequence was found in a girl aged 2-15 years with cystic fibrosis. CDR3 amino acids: CASSLTDRDEKLFF. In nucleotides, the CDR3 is TGTGCCAGCAGCTTAACGGACAGGGATGAAAAACTGTTTTTT.